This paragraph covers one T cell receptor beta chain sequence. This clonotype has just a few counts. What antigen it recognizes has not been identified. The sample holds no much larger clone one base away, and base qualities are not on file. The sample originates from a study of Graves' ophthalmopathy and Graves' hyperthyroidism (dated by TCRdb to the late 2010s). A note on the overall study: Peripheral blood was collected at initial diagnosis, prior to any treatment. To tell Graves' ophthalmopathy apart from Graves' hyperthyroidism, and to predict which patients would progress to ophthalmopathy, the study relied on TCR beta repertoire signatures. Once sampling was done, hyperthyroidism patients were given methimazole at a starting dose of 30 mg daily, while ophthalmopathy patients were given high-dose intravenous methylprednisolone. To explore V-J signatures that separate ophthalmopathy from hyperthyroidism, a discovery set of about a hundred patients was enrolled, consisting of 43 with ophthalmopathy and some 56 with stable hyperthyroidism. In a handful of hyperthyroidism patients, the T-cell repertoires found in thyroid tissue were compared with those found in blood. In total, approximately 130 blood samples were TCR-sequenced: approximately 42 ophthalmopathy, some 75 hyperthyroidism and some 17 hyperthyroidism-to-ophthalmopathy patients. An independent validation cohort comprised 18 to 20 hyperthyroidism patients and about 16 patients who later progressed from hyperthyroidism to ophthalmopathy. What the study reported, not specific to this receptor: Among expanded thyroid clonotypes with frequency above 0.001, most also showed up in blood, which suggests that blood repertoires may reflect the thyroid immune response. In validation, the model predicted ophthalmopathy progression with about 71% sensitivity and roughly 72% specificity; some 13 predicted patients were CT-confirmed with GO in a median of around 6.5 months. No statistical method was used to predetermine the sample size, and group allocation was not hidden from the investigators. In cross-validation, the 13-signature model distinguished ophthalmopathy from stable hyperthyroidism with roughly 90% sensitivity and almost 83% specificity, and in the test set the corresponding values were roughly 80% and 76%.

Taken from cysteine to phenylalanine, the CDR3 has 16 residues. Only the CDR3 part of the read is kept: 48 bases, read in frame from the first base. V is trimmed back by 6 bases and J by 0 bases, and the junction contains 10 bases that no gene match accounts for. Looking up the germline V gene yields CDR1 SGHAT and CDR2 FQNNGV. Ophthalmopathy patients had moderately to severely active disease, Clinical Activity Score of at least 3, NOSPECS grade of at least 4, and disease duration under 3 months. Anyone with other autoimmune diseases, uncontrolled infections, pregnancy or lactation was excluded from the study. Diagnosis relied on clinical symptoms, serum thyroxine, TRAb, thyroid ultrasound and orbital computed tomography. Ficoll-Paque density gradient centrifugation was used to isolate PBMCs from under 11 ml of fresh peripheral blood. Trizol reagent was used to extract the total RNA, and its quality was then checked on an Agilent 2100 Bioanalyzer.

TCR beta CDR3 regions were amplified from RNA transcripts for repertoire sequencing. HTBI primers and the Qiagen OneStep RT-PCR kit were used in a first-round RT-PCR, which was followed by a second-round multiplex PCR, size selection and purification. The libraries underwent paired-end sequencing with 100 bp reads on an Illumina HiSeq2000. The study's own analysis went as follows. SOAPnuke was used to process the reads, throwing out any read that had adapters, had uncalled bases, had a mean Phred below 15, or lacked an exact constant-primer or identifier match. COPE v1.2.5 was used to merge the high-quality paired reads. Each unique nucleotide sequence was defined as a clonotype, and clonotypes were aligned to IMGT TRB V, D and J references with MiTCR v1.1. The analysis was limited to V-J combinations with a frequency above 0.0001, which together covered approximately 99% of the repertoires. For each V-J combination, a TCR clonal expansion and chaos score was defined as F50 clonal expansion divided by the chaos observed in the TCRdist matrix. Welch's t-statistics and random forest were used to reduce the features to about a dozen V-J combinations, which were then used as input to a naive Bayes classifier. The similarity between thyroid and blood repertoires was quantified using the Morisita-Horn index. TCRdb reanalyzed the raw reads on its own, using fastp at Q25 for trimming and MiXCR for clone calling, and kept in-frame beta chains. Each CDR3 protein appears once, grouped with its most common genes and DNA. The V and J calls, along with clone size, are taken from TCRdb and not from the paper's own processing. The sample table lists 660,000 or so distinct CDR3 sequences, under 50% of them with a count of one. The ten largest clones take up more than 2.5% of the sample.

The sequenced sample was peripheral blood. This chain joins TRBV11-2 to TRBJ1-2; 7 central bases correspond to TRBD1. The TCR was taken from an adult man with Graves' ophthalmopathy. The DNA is TGTGCCAGCAGGTCTATTGTGAGGGGGCCTAACTATGGCTACACCTTC. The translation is CASRSIVRGPNYGYTF. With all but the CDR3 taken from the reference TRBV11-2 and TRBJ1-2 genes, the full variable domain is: EAGVAQSPRYKIIEKRQSVAFWCNPISGHATLYWYQQILGQGPKLLIQFQNNGVVDDSQLPKDRFSAERLKGVDSTLKIQPAKLEDSAVYLCASRSIVRGPNYGYTFGSGTRLTVV.